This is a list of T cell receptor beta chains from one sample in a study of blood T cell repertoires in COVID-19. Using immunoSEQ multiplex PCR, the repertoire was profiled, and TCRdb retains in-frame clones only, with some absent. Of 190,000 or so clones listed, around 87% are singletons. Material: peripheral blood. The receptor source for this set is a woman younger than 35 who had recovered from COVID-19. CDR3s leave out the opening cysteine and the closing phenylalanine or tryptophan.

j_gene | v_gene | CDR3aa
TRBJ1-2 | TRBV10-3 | AISEPTAQVLYGYT
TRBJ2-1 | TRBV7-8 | ASSFRGRNDEQF
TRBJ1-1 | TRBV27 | ASKSPGQGAGNTEAF
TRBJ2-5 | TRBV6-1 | ASSEALGGTQY
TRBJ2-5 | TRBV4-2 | ASSQAPPQATQY
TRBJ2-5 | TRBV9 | ASSAGTSGGETQY
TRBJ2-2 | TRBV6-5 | ATQTSGGTGELF
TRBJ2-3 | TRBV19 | ASRTGWAGDTDTQY
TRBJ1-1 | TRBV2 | ASSEFLRRDTEAF
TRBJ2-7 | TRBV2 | ASTLRQAGAGEQY
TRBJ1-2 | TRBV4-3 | ASSQGTPNREGYT
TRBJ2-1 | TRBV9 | ASSVDGTSDNEQF
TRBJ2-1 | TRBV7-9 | ASSLVGTSEQF
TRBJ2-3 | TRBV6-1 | ASSEAQGGGGTDTQY
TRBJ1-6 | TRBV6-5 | ASSPAGGYNSPLH
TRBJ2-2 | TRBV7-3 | ASSSNRVYTGELF
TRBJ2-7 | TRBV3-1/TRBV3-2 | ASSQEWTSANEQY
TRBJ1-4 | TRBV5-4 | ASSQGVANEKLF
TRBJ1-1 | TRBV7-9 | ASMLGGGAYTEAF
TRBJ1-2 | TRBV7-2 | ASSLGRGMGYGYT
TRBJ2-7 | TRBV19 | ASSMTGMSSYEQY
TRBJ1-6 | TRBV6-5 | ASKGTGDSPLH
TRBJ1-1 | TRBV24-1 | ATSPGAYTEAF
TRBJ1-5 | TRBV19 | ASSFDGIYSNQPQH
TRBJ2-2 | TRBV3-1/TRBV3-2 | ASSQVTSAGELF
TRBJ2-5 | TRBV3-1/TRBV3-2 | ASSQVDWVAGSSETQY
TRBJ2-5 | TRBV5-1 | ASRTGAAEWTQY
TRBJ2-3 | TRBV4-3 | ASSPSGGLSDTQY
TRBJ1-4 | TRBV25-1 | ASSDSRAGGEKLF
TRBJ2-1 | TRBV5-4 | ASSLRAGGYDNEQF
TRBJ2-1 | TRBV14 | ASSQEWLAGGPGNEQF
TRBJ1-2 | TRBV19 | ASSIWGRRGNGHGYT
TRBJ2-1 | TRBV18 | ASSPRTSGVTYNEQF
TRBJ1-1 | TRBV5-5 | ASSLVAGNTEAF
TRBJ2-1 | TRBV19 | ASSIITRGSL
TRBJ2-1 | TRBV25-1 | ASSEAGNTYNEQF
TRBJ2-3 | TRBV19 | ASGRGGATDTQY
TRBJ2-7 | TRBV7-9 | ASSLGGPGGSYEQY
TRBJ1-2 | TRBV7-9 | ASSLAGGAGGYT
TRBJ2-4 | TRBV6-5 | ASSYGLRNIQY
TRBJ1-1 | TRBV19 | ASSKSMNTEAF
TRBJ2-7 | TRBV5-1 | ASSFSGSYEQY
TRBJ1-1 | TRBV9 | ASSVEGLNTEAF
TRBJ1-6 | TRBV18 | ASSGQNNSPLH
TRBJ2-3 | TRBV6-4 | ASSSGSTDTQY
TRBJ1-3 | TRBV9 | ASSVQGGSGNTIY